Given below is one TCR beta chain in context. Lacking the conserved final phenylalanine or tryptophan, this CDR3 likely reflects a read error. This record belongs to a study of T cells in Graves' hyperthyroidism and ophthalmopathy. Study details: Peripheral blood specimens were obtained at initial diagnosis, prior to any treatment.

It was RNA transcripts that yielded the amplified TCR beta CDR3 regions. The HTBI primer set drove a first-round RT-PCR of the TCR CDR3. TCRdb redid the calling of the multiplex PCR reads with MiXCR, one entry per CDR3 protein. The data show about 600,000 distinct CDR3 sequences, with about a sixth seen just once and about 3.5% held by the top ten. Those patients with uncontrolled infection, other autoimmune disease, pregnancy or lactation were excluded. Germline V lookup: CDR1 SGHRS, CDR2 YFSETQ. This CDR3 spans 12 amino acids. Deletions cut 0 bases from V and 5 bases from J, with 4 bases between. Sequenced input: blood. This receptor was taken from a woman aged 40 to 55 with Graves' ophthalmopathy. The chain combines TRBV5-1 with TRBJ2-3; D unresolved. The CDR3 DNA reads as TGCGCCAGCAGCTTGGGAAGAGATACGCAGTATTCT. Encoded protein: CASSLGRDTQYS.